This is a list of T cell receptor beta chains from one sample in a study of identical twins. Each CDR3 protein is one row after TCRdb ran MiXCR on the 5' RACE reads. This sample has 1.5 million to 2 million distinct CDR3 sequences, with around a third found just once. The material sequenced was cord blood. The receptors shown here come from a newborn girl in good health. The CDR3 runs from the conserved cysteine through the conserved F or W. The D gene is left open where the match is weak. For some rows the clone size is stated as once, few or many, or as a class when expanded; others skip it.

>TRBV5-5|TRBD1|-|TRBJ2-5
CASSLVDREVTQYF
TGTGCCAGCAGCTTGGTAGACAGGGAAGTGACCCAGTACTTC
>TRBV6-1|TRBD1|-|TRBJ1-2
CASSERTGEVYVYTF
TGTGCCAGCAGTGAGCGGACAGGGGAGGTCTATGTCTACACCTTC
>TRBV10-3|TRBD1|-|TRBJ1-3
CAIWTGGGNTIYF
TGTGCCATCTGGACAGGGGGCGGCAACACCATATATTTT
>TRBV19|TRBD1|-|TRBJ1-2
CASSADRGLYGYTF
TGTGCCAGTAGTGCGGACAGGGGGCTTTATGGCTACACCTTC
>TRBV20-1|TRBD1|-|TRBJ1-1
CSAPRGQGNTEAFF
TGCAGTGCTCCCAGGGGACAGGGGAACACTGAAGCTTTCTTT
>TRBV20-1|TRBD2|few|TRBJ2-3
CSASHRRLAGPDTQYF
TGCAGTGCTTCCCACCGCCGACTAGCGGGACCAGATACGCAGTATTTT
>TRBV3-1|TRBD2|-|TRBJ2-2
CASSQDKTSGGSGELFF
TGTGCCAGCAGCCAAGATAAGACTAGCGGGGGTAGCGGGGAGCTGTTTTTT
>TRBV27|TRBD2|-|TRBJ2-7
CASTSSGLAVYNEQYF
TGTGCCAGCACTTCTTCAGGGCTAGCGGTCTACAATGAGCAGTACTTC
>TRBV20-1|TRBD2|-|TRBJ2-5
CSARPGLGTSGAQETQYF
TGCAGTGCTAGACCCGGTTTAGGGACTAGCGGAGCACAAGAGACCCAGTACTTC
>TRBV4-1|-|-|TRBJ1-5
CASSQVEGVSNQPQHF
TGCGCCAGCAGCCAAGTGGAGGGGGTTAGCAATCAGCCCCAGCATTTT
>TRBV13|-|few|TRBJ2-1
CASSLELGLQLSYNEQFF
TGTGCCAGCAGCTTAGAATTGGGGCTACAACTCTCCTACAATGAGCAGTTCTTC
>TRBV4-1|-|-|TRBJ2-5
CASSQFRFGETQYF
TGCGCCAGCAGCCAATTCCGGTTCGGGGAGACCCAGTACTTC
>TRBV24-1|-|-|TRBJ1-2
CATSDSASGGGYTF
TGTGCCACCAGTGATTCCGCTTCTGGAGGGGGCTACACCTTC
>TRBV14|-|few|TRBJ2-7
CASSLGSKGTYFGQRLSYEQYF
TGTGCCAGCAGCCTCGGAAGTAAAGGGACGTACTTCGGCCAAAGATTGTCCTACGAGCAGTACTTC
>TRBV29-1|-|-|TRBJ2-2
CSVGGVGNTGELFF
TGCAGCGTTGGAGGTGTGGGAAACACCGGGGAGCTGTTTTTT
>TRBV4-2|-|few|TRBJ1-2
CASSQDPGVAPYGYTF
TGTGCCAGCAGCCAAGATCCCGGGGTTGCTCCCTATGGCTACACCTTC
>TRBV5-1|-|-|TRBJ2-3
CASSLVEGTQYF
TGCGCCAGCAGCTTGGTGGAGGGCACGCAGTATTTT
>TRBV7-9|-|-|TRBJ2-1
CASTLRGEEQFF
TGTGCCAGCACCCTTCGCGGCGAGGAGCAGTTCTTC
>TRBV3-1|TRBD2|-|TRBJ2-5
CASSLSGRGGQYF
TGTGCCAGCAGCCTGTCAGGGAGGGGAGGGCAGTACTTC
>TRBV4-2|TRBD1|-|TRBJ1-2
CASSQDDRALSNGYTF
TGTGCCAGCAGCCAAGATGACAGGGCACTTAGCAATGGCTACACCTTC
>TRBV10-2|-|-|TRBJ2-6
CASTQGSYGANVLTF
TGCGCCAGCACCCAGGGGAGTTACGGGGCCAACGTCCTGACTTTC
>TRBV6-5|-|-|TRBJ2-3
CASSYEASQGFTDTQYF
TGTGCCAGCAGTTACGAGGCCAGCCAAGGATTCACAGATACGCAGTATTTT
>TRBV2|TRBD1|-|TRBJ2-5
CARSGQGETQYF
TGTGCCAGGTCGGGACAGGGAGAGACCCAGTACTTC
>TRBV12-3/TRBV12-4|-|-|TRBJ2-7
CASSPERWVLDEQYF
TGTGCCAGCAGTCCTGAACGGTGGGTGCTCGATGAGCAGTACTTC
>TRBV20-1|-|-|TRBJ2-7
CSARAGVQYEQYF
TGCAGTGCTAGAGCGGGAGTGCAGTACGAGCAGTACTTC
>TRBV6-1|-|-|TRBJ1-2
CASSATWATGYGYTF
TGTGCCAGCAGTGCTACTTGGGCCACGGGGTATGGCTACACCTTC
>TRBV4-1|-|-|TRBJ2-7
CASSQGIGGRSSYEQYF
TGCGCCAGCAGCCAAGGGATCGGAGGGAGGAGCTCCTACGAGCAGTACTTC
>TRBV5-1|TRBD1|many|TRBJ1-1
CASSLGDRGTEAFF
TGTGCCAGCAGCTTAGGGGACAGGGGCACTGAAGCTTTCTTT
>TRBV6-5|TRBD2|-|TRBJ2-1
CASRRLAGGGYNEQFF
TGTGCCAGCAGACGACTAGCGGGAGGTGGCTACAATGAGCAGTTCTTC
>TRBV28|TRBD1|-|TRBJ1-1
CASSYRQGATEAFF
TGTGCCAGCAGTTATCGACAGGGGGCCACTGAAGCTTTCTTT
>TRBV10-3|-|many|TRBJ2-5
CAISRHQETQYF
TGTGCCATCAGTCGACACCAAGAGACCCAGTACTTC
>TRBV5-1|-|few|TRBJ2-7
CASSLGWTPPYEQYF
TGCGCCAGCAGCTTGGGATGGACTCCCCCCTACGAGCAGTACTTC
>TRBV29-1|-|many|TRBJ2-1
CSVDGTGMETNNEQFF
TGCAGCGTGGACGGAACAGGGATGGAAACCAATAATGAGCAGTTCTTC
>TRBV20-1|TRBD2|-|TRBJ2-1
CCLLAASYNEQFF
TGCTGCCTCCTAGCGGCATCCTACAATGAGCAGTTCTTC
>TRBV20-1|-|-|TRBJ1-2
CSARVQAKGYTF
TGCAGTGCCCGAGTACAGGCCAAGGGCTACACCTTC
>TRBV12-3/TRBV12-4|-|few|TRBJ2-7
CASSSGRDGFYEQYF
TGTGCCAGCAGTTCAGGCCGGGACGGCTTCTACGAGCAGTACTTC
>TRBV6-6|TRBD1|few|TRBJ1-2
CASSYSTGVPGYTF
TGTGCCAGCAGTTACTCGACAGGGGTGCCTGGCTACACCTTC
>TRBV7-8|-|-|TRBJ1-1
CASSPFTAVRGSTEAFF
TGTGCCAGCAGCCCATTCACAGCAGTAAGAGGGAGCACTGAAGCTTTCTTT
>TRBV2|-|few|TRBJ1-3
CASSLTGRPGNTIYF
TGTGCCAGCAGTCTAACAGGTCGCCCTGGAAACACCATATATTTT
>TRBV10-2|TRBD2|-|TRBJ2-3
CASSDLAGGRPDTQYF
TGCGCCAGCAGTGATTTAGCGGGGGGGCGGCCAGATACGCAGTATTTT
>TRBV6-5|-|-|TRBJ2-7
CATFYPNEQYF
TGTGCCACCTTTTACCCCAATGAGCAGTACTTC
>TRBV24-1|-|few|TRBJ2-7
CATSDLDEQYF
TGTGCCACCAGTGATTTGGACGAGCAGTACTTC
>TRBV10-3|-|-|TRBJ1-2
CAITAGNYGYNF
TGTGCCATCACGGCAGGGAACTATGGCTACAACTTC
>TRBV6-5|-|few|TRBJ1-1
CASSYSQLANTEAFF
TGTGCCAGCAGTTACTCCCAACTAGCGAACACTGAAGCTTTCTTT
>TRBV7-7|TRBD1|-|TRBJ2-3
CASSYTGEDTQYF
TGTGCTAGCAGCTATACAGGGGAAGATACGCAGTATTTT
>TRBV20-1|TRBD1|few|TRBJ1-2
CSARRRTGANYGYTF
TGCAGTGCTAGGCGAAGGACAGGGGCGAACTATGGCTACACCTTC
>TRBV20-1|TRBD2|-|TRBJ2-2
CSARPLAGGIANTGELFF
TGCAGTGCTCGACCCTTAGCGGGGGGCATCGCGAACACCGGGGAGCTGTTTTTT
>TRBV6-2/TRBV6-3|TRBD1|-|TRBJ2-7
CASSRRTGTSYNEQYF
TGTGCCAGCAGCCGCCGGACAGGGACCTCCTACAATGAGCAGTACTTC
>TRBV7-2|-|few|TRBJ1-2
CASSLVLLTNYGYTF
TGTGCCAGCAGCTTAGTATTGCTGACTAACTATGGCTACACCTTC
>TRBV3-1|-|few|TRBJ2-4
CASSQVGVGVAKNIQYF
TGTGCCAGCAGCCAAGTCGGGGTAGGGGTAGCCAAAAACATTCAGTACTTC
>TRBV6-5|TRBD2|few|TRBJ2-1
CATLGLAGANPYNEQFF
TGTGCCACGTTAGGACTAGCGGGAGCGAATCCCTACAATGAGCAGTTCTTC
>TRBV28|TRBD1|-|TRBJ2-7
CASSLFGTGKKSEQYF
TGTGCCAGCAGTTTATTTGGGACAGGGAAAAAAAGCGAGCAGTACTTC
>TRBV29-1|-|-|TRBJ2-7
CSSRSVINYNEQYF
TGCAGCAGCCGATCAGTAATTAACTACAATGAGCAGTACTTC
>TRBV24-1|-|many|TRBJ2-1
CATSDTYRYNEQFF
TGTGCCACCAGTGATACCTACAGGTACAATGAGCAGTTCTTC
>TRBV10-3|TRBD2|-|TRBJ2-1
CAIRAQLAGAYNEQFF
TGTGCCATCCGTGCCCAACTAGCGGGGGCTTACAATGAGCAGTTCTTC